The TCR beta chain under discussion was sequenced for a study of read filtering for tumor transcriptome and immune sequencing. Molecular barcoded adaptors covering alpha/delta and beta/gamma chains were used on 400 to 450 ng RNA. TCRdb fed the reads into MiXCR, producing one record per CDR3 protein. The data contain 40,000 to 55,000 distinct CDR3 sequences, roughly a fifth of them seen just once; the ten biggest clones take up 15%. The CDR3 covers 13 residues. V lost 5 bases to trimming and J lost 4 bases, with 13 bases between them. Germline V gene lookup returns CDR1 GTSNPN and CDR2 SVGIG (reference sequence).

The sample was a population of CD138-negative cells sorted from bone marrow. The sequence derives from a donor at least 40 years old with multiple myeloma. V is TRBV30 and J is TRBJ2-3; D perhaps matches TRBD2 (6 bases). The CDR3 bases are TGTGCCTGGGCGGGGAGCAGACCAGATACGCAGTATTTT. Translating gives CAWAGSRPDTQYF.